This TCR beta chain was captured in a study of T cells in localized non-small cell lung cancer. Germline V lookup: CDR1 SGHVS, CDR2 FQNEAQ. The length of the CDR3 is 11 residues. V lost 6 bases and J lost 5, with 8 bases in between. Assay used: immunoSEQ multiplex PCR; TCRdb lists only in-frame clones, some missing. The table includes 30,000 to 40,000 clones, roughly 89% detected once. The J gene is TRBJ2-7, the V gene TRBV7-8, with D perhaps matching TRBD2 (5 bases). The sequence came from a male donor aged 60 or over with stage II lung adenocarcinoma. The starting material was peripheral blood mononuclear cells, obtained before any cancer treatment. The CDR3 DNA follows: TGTGCCAGCAGTAACGGGGACGAGCAGTACTTC. This sequence encodes CASSNGDEQYF.